This T cell receptor beta chain is drawn from a study of glioma-infiltrating T cells after dendritic cell vaccination. Study background: Autologous tumor lysate-pulsed dendritic cell vaccination was given between about 2002 and 2012.

V was trimmed by 4 bases and J by 14 bases, leaving 9 bases between them. Germline-derived CDR1 and CDR2 are MGHDK and SYGVNS. There are 11 residues in the CDR3. Sequenced by immunoSEQ multiplex PCR; TCRdb stores in-frame clones only, minus some. Altogether around 78,000 clones are present, around 86% being singletons, with the ten largest covering approximately 2.2%. Documented time point: after dendritic cell vaccination, including at tumor progression/relapse. This chain uses TRBV25-1 with TRBJ1-6; no reliable D call. This sample comprised blood, obtained after dendritic cell vaccination. The receptor was derived from a human donor with glioblastoma. The CDR3 protein is CASSASRSLHF. DNA for the CDR3: TGTGCCAGCAGTGCTAGTAGATCCCTCCACTTT.